This is a list of T cell receptor beta chains from one sample in a study of cytomegalovirus exposure and HLA in healthy donors. Sequencing used immunoSEQ multiplex PCR; TCRdb keeps in-frame clones, though not all of them. The sample includes about 85,000 clones, 80% of them seen just once. Specimen: PBMCs. These receptors originate from a woman aged 50 to 65 in good health and CMV-seropositive. CDR3s include the opening cysteine and the closing phenylalanine or tryptophan. Each record gives: V gene, clone size, J gene, D gene, CDR3 DNA, CDR3 protein. The D gene is left open where the match is weak. Clone size is shown for a subset of rows, as once, few, many or a class of expanded clone.

TRBV27	.	TRBJ1-1	.	TGTGCCAGCACCAGGGGCGGAGTGTCATCTGAAGCTTTCTTT	CASTRGGVSSEAFF
TRBV7-9	.	TRBJ2-7	.	TGTTCCAGCAGCCCCCATTTCCGACTGGGCTCCTACGAGCAGTACTTC	CSSSPHFRLGSYEQYF
TRBV2	few	TRBJ1-2	.	TGTGCCAGCAGAAGAGGATCGAACTATGGCTACACCTTC	CASRRGSNYGYTF
TRBV5-1	.	TRBJ2-1	.	TGCGCCAGCAGCCACATGGGCGAGCAGTTCTTC	CASSHMGEQFF
TRBV6-6	once	TRBJ1-2	.	TGTGCCAGTCGCATCGCGGGGCAGCGCGACTATGGCTACACCTTC	CASRIAGQRDYGYTF
TRBV19	.	TRBJ1-5	.	TGTGCCAGTAGTACAGGGTTCGATCAGCCCCAGCATTTT	CASSTGFDQPQHF
TRBV11-2	.	TRBJ1-2	.	TGTGCCAGCAGCTTAACGCAGGGGATCTACGGCTACACCTTC	CASSLTQGIYGYTF
TRBV14	.	TRBJ2-1	.	TGTGCCAGCAGCCACCATCCGGGTTACTCCTACAATGAGCAGTTCTTC	CASSHHPGYSYNEQFF
TRBV7-3	.	TRBJ2-1	TRBD2	TGTGCCAGCAGCTCCCTTAGCGGGGGGGCTTACAATGAGCAGTTCTTC	CASSSLSGGAYNEQFF
TRBV6-1	.	TRBJ2-5	TRBD2	TGTGCCAGCAGTAGCGGGGGGTTGGAGACCCAGTACTTC	CASSSGGLETQYF
TRBV7-2	.	TRBJ1-2	.	TGTGCCAGCAGCTTAAGCCTTAGAGGCTATGGCTACACCTTC	CASSLSLRGYGYTF
TRBV5-6	.	TRBJ2-5	TRBD1	TGTGCCAGCCGTGGGACAGCGATGGAGACCCAGTACTTC	CASRGTAMETQYF
TRBV7-8	once	TRBJ2-1	TRBD2	TGTGCCAGCAGCTTAAGGAGGCAGGGAGCTATTGGGCGGGGGGACAATGAGCAGTTCTTC	CASSLRRQGAIGRGDNEQFF
TRBV5-1	.	TRBJ2-3	TRBD1	TGCGCCAGCATGACCGGGACAGAGAAAGATACGCAGTATTTT	CASMTGTEKDTQYF
TRBV14	.	TRBJ1-6	TRBD1	TGTGCCAGCAGCCAAGATCCGGACAGGCCCAAGTCACCCCTCCACTTT	CASSQDPDRPKSPLHF
TRBV15	.	TRBJ2-2	.	TGTGCCACCAGCAGGGCGGGGCCGACCGGGGAGCTGTTTTTT	CATSRAGPTGELFF
TRBV6-4	.	TRBJ2-3	TRBD2	TGTGCCAGCAGTGACTCTGCTAGCGGGGCAGATACGCAGTATTTT	CASSDSASGADTQYF
TRBV6-1	.	TRBJ2-1	TRBD1	TGTGCCAGCAGTGGGACAGGGCGAAACAATGAGCAGTTCTTC	CASSGTGRNNEQFF
TRBV9	.	TRBJ1-6	.	TGTGCCAGCAGCGTAGTCGCAGAGGATTCACCCCTCCACTTT	CASSVVAEDSPLHF
TRBV7-9	.	TRBJ2-3	TRBD2	TGTGCCAGCAGCTCGGGACTAGCGGGGGGGGCAGATACGCAGTATTTT	CASSSGLAGGADTQYF
TRBV7-9	.	TRBJ2-5	TRBD2	TGTGCCAGCAGCGGGACTAGCGGGGGGTGGGAGACCCAGTACTTC	CASSGTSGGWETQYF
TRBV28	.	TRBJ1-5	TRBD1	TGTGCCAGCAGTCTATACGCCCCGGGACAGCGCCTGGGGTCCCAGCATTTT	CASSLYAPGQRLGSQHF
TRBV30	.	TRBJ2-3	.	TGTGCCTGGAGTGGCTGGTGGGACTCAGATACGCAGTATTTT	CAWSGWWDSDTQYF
TRBV5-6	.	TRBJ2-2	.	TGTGCCAGCAGTTTTATCGGGAACACCGGGGAGCTGTTTTTT	CASSFIGNTGELFF
TRBV5-1	once	TRBJ1-2	TRBD1	TGCGCCAGCAGCTTGGCAGGGCAGGGGGCCCCCTATGGCTACACCTTC	CASSLAGQGAPYGYTF
TRBV2	once	TRBJ2-7	TRBD2	TGTGCCAGCAGCAGGGCGGGAGCCAACTACGAGCAGTACTTC	CASSRAGANYEQYF
TRBV7-9	few	TRBJ2-1	.	TGTGCCAGCAGCTTTGTCGGTGAGCAGTTCTTC	CASSFVGEQFF
TRBV9	.	TRBJ2-6	.	TGTGCCAGCAGCGACCCCCTGGCGGCGGTCTCTGGGGCCAACGTCCTGACTTTC	CASSDPLAAVSGANVLTF
TRBV7-3	.	TRBJ2-1	.	TGTGCCAGCAGCCTCGGGGGTTTTACGAGTGAGCAGTTCTTC	CASSLGGFTSEQFF
TRBV10-3	.	TRBJ2-3	.	TGTGCCATCAGTGAGGGGCTACTCAAGCCCGATACGCAGTATTTT	CAISEGLLKPDTQYF
TRBV19	.	TRBJ2-3	.	TGTGCCAGTAGTCTCGGACAGACAGATACGCAGTATTTT	CASSLGQTDTQYF
TRBV6-5	once	TRBJ1-5	.	TGTGCCAGCAAGCGGACAGTCAATCAGCCCCAGCATTTT	CASKRTVNQPQHF
TRBV7-9	few	TRBJ1-1	.	TGTGCCAGCAGCCCCAAGCAAAGATTGACGGGGGTAAGAGCTGAAGCTTTCTTT	CASSPKQRLTGVRAEAFF
TRBV18	.	TRBJ2-2	.	TGTGCCAGCTCACCTCGCGGAGGAATTGGCACCGGGGAGCTGTTTTTT	CASSPRGGIGTGELFF
TRBV6-5	few	TRBJ1-1	TRBD1	TGTGCCAGCAGTTACTCTGGGACAGGGCGGACTGAAGCTTTCTTT	CASSYSGTGRTEAFF
TRBV5-4	few	TRBJ1-1	.	TGTGCCAGCAGCTTTGGGGGCCAGAACACTGAAGCTTTCTTT	CASSFGGQNTEAFF
TRBV2	.	TRBJ1-1	TRBD1	TGTGCCAGCGGTAGGACAGGGGGGGCCACTGAAGCTTTCTTT	CASGRTGGATEAFF
TRBV18	.	TRBJ2-7	TRBD2	TGTGCCAGCTCACCGGCAGCGGGGGCCACATACGAGCAGTACTTC	CASSPAAGATYEQYF
TRBV2	once	TRBJ2-2	.	TGTGCCAGCAGGGGGGCAGAGTACACCGGGGAGCTGTTTTTT	CASRGAEYTGELFF